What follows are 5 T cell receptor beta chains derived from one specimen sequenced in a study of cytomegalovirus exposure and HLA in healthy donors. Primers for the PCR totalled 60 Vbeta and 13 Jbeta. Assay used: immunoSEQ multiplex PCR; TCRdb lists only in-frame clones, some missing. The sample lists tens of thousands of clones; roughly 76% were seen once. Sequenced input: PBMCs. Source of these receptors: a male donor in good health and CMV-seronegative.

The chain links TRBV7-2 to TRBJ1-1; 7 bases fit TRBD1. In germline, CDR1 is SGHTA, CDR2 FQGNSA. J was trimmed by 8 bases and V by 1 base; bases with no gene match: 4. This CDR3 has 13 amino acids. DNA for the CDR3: TGTGCCAGCAGCTTAGTGACAGGGAAGGAAGCTTTCTTT. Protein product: CASSLVTGKEAFF.

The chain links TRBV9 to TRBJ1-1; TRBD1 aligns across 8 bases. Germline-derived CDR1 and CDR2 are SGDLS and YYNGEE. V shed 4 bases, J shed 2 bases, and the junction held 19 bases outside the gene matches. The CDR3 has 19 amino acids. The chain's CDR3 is CASSTPRMWTGTGNTEAFF. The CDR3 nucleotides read TGTGCCAGCAGCACCCCGAGAATGTGGACCGGGACAGGAAACACTGAAGCTTTCTTT.

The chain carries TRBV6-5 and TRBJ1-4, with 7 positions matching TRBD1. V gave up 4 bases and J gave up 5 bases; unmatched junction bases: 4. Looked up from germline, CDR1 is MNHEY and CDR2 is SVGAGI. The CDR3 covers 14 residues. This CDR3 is CASSLGTANEKLFF. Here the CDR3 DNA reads TGTGCCAGCAGTTTGGGGACAGCAAATGAAAAACTGTTTTTT.

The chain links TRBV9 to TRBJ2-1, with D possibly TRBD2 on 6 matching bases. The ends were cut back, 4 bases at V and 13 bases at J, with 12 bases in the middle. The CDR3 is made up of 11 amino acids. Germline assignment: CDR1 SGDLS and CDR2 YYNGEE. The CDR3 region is CASSPGTSQFF. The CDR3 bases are TGTGCCAGCAGCCCCGGGACTTCCCAGTTCTTC. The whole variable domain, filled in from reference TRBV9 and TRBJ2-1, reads DSGVTQTPKHLITATGQRVTLRCSPRSGDLSVYWYQQSLDQGLQFLIQYYNGEERAKGNILERFSAQQFPDLHSELNLSSLELGDSALYFCASSPGTSQFFGPGTRLTVL.

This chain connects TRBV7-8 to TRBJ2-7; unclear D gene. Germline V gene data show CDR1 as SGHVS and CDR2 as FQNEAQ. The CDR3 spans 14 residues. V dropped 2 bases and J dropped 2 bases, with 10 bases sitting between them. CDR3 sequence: CASSLTTLTYEQYF. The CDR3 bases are TGTGCCAGCAGCTTAACGACACTTACCTACGAGCAGTACTTC.